A selection of T cell receptor beta chains follows, all from one sample in a study of shared T cell receptors in the human thymus. Libraries were prepared by immunoSEQ multiplex PCR; TCRdb keeps only in-frame clonotypes and omits some of them. The sample consists of hundreds of thousands of clones, 78% of them appearing once. The same specimen was also included in a second study, on human thymus T cells.

Input material: thymocytes. All receptors come from a boy under two years old with a congenital heart defect. The CDR3 runs from the conserved cysteine through the conserved F or W.

CDR3: CASSQSRGATEAFF
V: TRBV4-2
J: TRBJ1-1

CDR3: CASSQDYRTSGRAGSYEQYF
V: TRBV14
J: TRBJ2-7

CDR3: CASTEDRENTEAFF
V: TRBV2
J: TRBJ1-1

CDR3: CASSLAGGALREGTDTQYF
V: TRBV5-1
J: TRBJ2-3

CDR3: CASRGGRAWEQYF
V: TRBV10-2
J: TRBJ2-7

CDR3: CASSLLQGPGTGELFF
V: TRBV11-2
J: TRBJ2-2

CDR3: CASSEHCGVGQPSEYYSNQPQHF
V: TRBV6-1
J: TRBJ1-5

CDR3: CASSHGTTTF
V: TRBV11-1
J: TRBJ1-2

CDR3: CASSSTGTRANEQFF
V: TRBV7-2
J: TRBJ2-1

CDR3: CASRRQGDSTHGYTF
V: TRBV6-6
J: TRBJ1-2

CDR3: CASSPPLRLAGVEVADTQYF
V: TRBV28
J: TRBJ2-3

CDR3: CASSKTGLNEQYF
V: TRBV21-1
J: TRBJ2-7

CDR3: CASSYLGRLADYNEQFF
V: TRBV28
J: TRBJ2-1

CDR3: CASSEGRGQATLGQYF
V: TRBV11-2
J: TRBJ2-7

CDR3: CASSPRESDYGYTF
V: TRBV11-2
J: TRBJ1-2

CDR3: CASSLSIGQGHNYGYTF
V: TRBV27
J: TRBJ1-2

CDR3: CASSISGSRGNEKLFF
V: TRBV19
J: TRBJ1-4